The 13 T cell receptor beta chains given below trace back to one sample, sequenced in a study of blood T cells in healthy people across ages. The use of a sample-barcoded 5' primer and a J-beta primer mix characterized a second PCR of roughly 7 to 11 cycles. TCRdb passed the 5' RACE reads through MiXCR, listing each CDR3 protein once. The top ten clones hold about 11% of a sample with 1.5 million to 2 million distinct CDR3 sequences, roughly 32% of them seen once. The sequencing input was blood. These receptors came from a woman in her twenties or thirties in good health.

This clonotype was observed many times. This rearrangement joins TRBV15 to TRBJ2-5, with D tentatively TRBD1 (6 bases). The CDR3 is 15 residues long. The germline V gene encodes CDR1 LNHNV and CDR2 YYDKDF (reference sequence). The germline V and J ends were trimmed by 3 bases and 3 bases, with 14 bases remaining between them. The CDR3 DNA follows: TGTGCCACCAGCAGTGGGGCAGGGGTGGAAGAGACCCAGTACTTC. This gives the protein CATSSGAGVEETQYF.

Notes on this clonotype: At one end the junction does not follow the germline gene, possibly because of a read error. This sequence joins TRBV30 and TRBJ2-3, with D possibly TRBD1 on 6 matching bases. Per germline, CDR1 GTSNPN and CDR2 SVGIG (reference sequence). The CDR3 length is 13 residues. CDR3 in DNA: TGTGCCTGGAGTGTCGGGGACACAGGTACGCAGTATTTT. Translated: CAWSVGDTGTQYF.

The V gene is TRBV2, the J gene TRBJ2-1, with 8 bases matching TRBD2. V shed 4 bases, J shed 7 bases, and the junction held 12 bases outside the gene matches. This CDR3 is built from 16 residues. Germline CDR1 and CDR2: SNHLY and FYNNEI. DNA for the CDR3: TGTGCCAGCAGTGGTCCCGGTAGCGGGGAGGGGAATGAGCAGTTCTTC. Translating gives CASSGPGSGEGNEQFF.

The chain has TRBV10-1 and TRBJ2-7; 8 bases fit TRBD1. The CDR3 has 15 amino acids. From germline, CDR1 is WNHNN and CDR2 SYGVQD (reference sequence). Trimming at V came to 2 bases and at J to 5 bases, leaving 8 bases not matched to a gene. The chain's CDR3 is CASSETGTGFDEQYF. DNA for the CDR3: TGCGCCAGCAGTGAGACCGGGACAGGTTTTGACGAGCAGTACTTC.

This clonotype was counted between two and nine times. The chain combines TRBV6-5 with TRBJ2-1; D might be TRBD2 (6 bases). The CDR3 covers 14 residues. The germline V gene has CDR1 MNHEY and CDR2 SVGAGI. V was cut by 7 bases and J by 4 bases, with 14 bases left in between. The CDR3 region is CASTKAGLYNEQFF. In DNA, the CDR3 is TGTGCCAGCACCAAAGCGGGTCTGTACAATGAGCAGTTCTTC.

The V and J genes are TRBV27 and TRBJ1-2; D is unclear. CDR1 and CDR2 from the germline V gene are MNHEY and SMNVEV (reference sequence). This CDR3 spans 14 amino acids. Trimming cost V 6 bases and J 5 bases, with 16 bases left between them. CDR3 residues: CASSPIGILYGYTF. In DNA form, the CDR3 reads TGTGCCAGCAGCCCAATCGGGATCTTGTATGGCTACACCTTC.

Only a few counts were recorded for this clonotype. The V call is TRBV7-6, the J call TRBJ1-2, with a possible D match to TRBD1 (6 bases). The CDR3 sequence is 13 residues long. CDR1 is SGHVS, CDR2 FNYEAQ, per germline. Trimming shortened V by 3 bases and J by 8 bases, and 13 bases separated the two germline ends. The CDR3 loop reads CASSFQGYRGYTF. CDR3 DNA: TGTGCCAGCAGCTTCCAGGGGTATAGGGGCTACACCTTC.

This clonotype was observed a handful of times. This chain's CDR3 is CASSQDLGLHNEQFF. The CDR3 nucleotides read TGTGCCAGCAGCCAAGATCTCGGCCTCCACAATGAGCAGTTCTTC. V usage is TRBV3-1 and J usage is TRBJ2-1; D not resolved. There are 15 residues in the CDR3. V lost 0 bases and J 5 bases, leaving 11 bases between the germline ends. In germline, CDR1 is LGHDT, CDR2 YNNKEL (reference sequence).

This clonotype was observed a few times. The chain couples TRBV15 to TRBJ2-1, with 10 bases identical to TRBD1. V shed 3 bases and J 5 bases; nucleotides not matched to a gene: 4. CDR1 is LNHNV and CDR2 is YYDKDF in the germline V gene (reference sequence). CDR3 size: 15 residues. CDR3 region: CATSRDRGKNNEQFF. Written as DNA, the CDR3 is TGTGCCACCAGCAGGGACAGGGGGAAAAACAATGAGCAGTTCTTC.

This clonotype was found a few times. CDR3 DNA: TGTGCCATCAGTGGAAACACGAATCAGCCCCAGCATTTT. It encodes CAISGNTNQPQHF. This sequence joins TRBV10-3 and TRBJ1-5; D uncertain. CDR1 is ENHRY, CDR2 SYGVKD, per germline. V lost 4 bases, J lost 4 bases, and 8 bases lay in between. This CDR3 comprises 13 residues.

Notes on this clonotype: A much larger clonotype is one base distant, so this may be a read error. CDR3 region: CSASVGRGDHGYTF. As DNA, the CDR3 is TGCAGTGCTAGTGTGGGCCGAGGGGACCATGGCTACACCTTC. The chain links TRBV20-1 to TRBJ1-2; maybe TRBD1 (5 bases). Trimming removed 3 bases from V and 6 bases from J, with 17 bases in between. Germline V gene lookup returns CDR1 DFQATT and CDR2 SNEGSKA (reference sequence). This CDR3 has 14 amino acids.

This clonotype was found many times. The gene calls are TRBV29-1 and TRBJ2-3; no reliable D call. The germline gives CDR1 SQVTM, CDR2 ANQGSEA. The CDR3 contains 13 residues. The ends were cut back, 3 bases at V and 1 base at J, with 8 bases in the middle. In nucleotides, the CDR3 is TGCAGCGTTGAGATCCGAGGCACAGATACGCAGTATTTT. This translates into CSVEIRGTDTQYF.

The chain uses TRBV7-6 and TRBJ2-1; TRBD2 might be the D (6 bases). This CDR3 spans 13 amino acids. The germline V gene encodes CDR1 SGHVS and CDR2 FNYEAQ. Trimming stripped 3 bases from V and 7 bases from J, with 10 bases between. CDR3 DNA sequence: TGTGCCAGCAGCTTGGGACTTCAAAATGAGCAGTTCTTC. Translating it yields CASSLGLQNEQFF.